The 10 T cell receptor beta chains below were found in one sample sequenced in a study of control samples from healthy donors and cancer patients. Repertoires were generated with immunoSEQ multiplex PCR, while TCRdb's copy carries only in-frame clones and drops some. The table lists about 98,000 clones, roughly three quarters of them singletons. Sequencing was carried out using blood. All receptors derive from a woman in her twenties or thirties in good health.

The chain combines TRBV5-1 with TRBJ2-1, with D maybe TRBD1 (6 bases). Per the germline V gene, CDR1 is SGHRS and CDR2 is YFSETQ. This CDR3 has 14 residues. Trimming took off 0 bases at V and 5 bases at J, with 9 bases between the two ends. CDR3: CASSLGDKHNEQFF. The CDR3 nucleotides are TGCGCCAGCAGCTTGGGGGACAAACACAATGAGCAGTTCTTC.

This chain connects TRBV27 to TRBJ1-1; D unclear. The ends were cut back, 3 bases at V and 1 base at J, with 9 bases in the middle. This CDR3 region has 14 residues. CDR1 is MNHEY, CDR2 SMNVEV, per germline (reference sequence). CDR3 in DNA: TGTGCCAGCAGTTTGAGAGGATCGAACACTGAAGCTTTCTTT. This sequence encodes CASSLRGSNTEAFF.

This clone appeared a few times. This sequence joins TRBV5-8 and TRBJ2-5; 7 bases agree with TRBD1. CDR3 length equals 13 residues. With V trimmed by 3 bases and J by 2 bases, 1 base remained unmatched. CDR1 SGHTS and CDR2 YDEGEE come from the germline V gene. The CDR3 sequence is CASSWTGQETQYF. As DNA, the CDR3 is TGTGCCAGCAGCTGGACAGGACAAGAGACCCAGTACTTC.

The chain recombines TRBV19 with TRBJ1-1; 11 bases are a match to TRBD1. V lost 5 bases and J lost 0; bases outside the gene matches: 8. The CDR3 length is 17 residues. CDR1 is LNHDA, CDR2 SQIVND, per germline (reference sequence). In nucleotides, the CDR3 is TGTGCCAGTAGTCTCCGGACAGGGGGCCTCATGAACACTGAAGCTTTCTTT. The encoded protein is CASSLRTGGLMNTEAFF. The full variable domain, with the rest looked up from reference TRBV19 and TRBJ1-1, is DGGITQSPKYLFRKEGQNVTLSCEQNLNHDAMYWYRQDPGQGLRLIYYSQIVNDFQKGDIAEGYSVSREKKESFPLTVTSAQKNPTAFYLCASSLRTGGLMNTEAFFGQGTRLTVV.

This clone has only one observation. The chain employs TRBV30 and TRBJ2-7; D is undetermined. Germline-derived CDR1 and CDR2 are GTSNPN and SVGIG (reference sequence). The CDR3 runs 15 residues. This CDR3 is CALRRAPTQSYEQYF. The CDR3 nucleotides are TGTGCATTAAGACGAGCCCCAACCCAATCCTACGAGCAGTACTTC.

This chain joins TRBV11-3 and TRBJ2-7; 9 positions agree with TRBD1. CDR1 and CDR2 (germline): SGHNT, YENEEA. The trim removed 5 bases at V and 9 bases at J, leaving 14 bases unmatched. CDR3 size: 15 residues. CDR3 sequence (DNA): TGTGCCAGCAGCCCTACAGGGGGCCGGGGACTGGGGCAGTACTTC. Its translation is CASSPTGGRGLGQYF.

This CDR3 is CASSEVPGGRGEKLFF. CDR3 nucleotides: TGTGCCAGCAGTGAAGTACCGGGAGGGAGGGGTGAAAAACTGTTTTTT. The V and J genes are TRBV6-1 and TRBJ1-4; a possible D gene is TRBD1 (5 bases). Trimming took 1 base from V and 7 from J, leaving 16 bases between them. Germline V gene data show CDR1 as MNHNS and CDR2 as SASEGT. The CDR3 totals 16 residues.

The V gene is TRBV3-1 (or the pseudogene TRBV3-2), the J gene TRBJ2-3; no firm D call. In germline, CDR1 is LGHDT, CDR2 YNNKEL (reference sequence). This CDR3 is built from 12 residues. V lost 3 bases and J 13 bases, leaving 14 bases between the germline ends. CDR3 coding DNA: TGTGCCAGCAGCCAGCTCTCGGGCCTCAAGTATTTT. This translates into CASSQLSGLKYF.

In DNA form, the CDR3 reads TGTGCCAGTAGTCCGGCCGGACTCAGACTAACGGGCTACGAGCAGTACTTC. Translating gives CASSPAGLRLTGYEQYF. The chain uses TRBV19 and TRBJ2-7; TRBD2 is a possible D gene (5 bases). Trimming cost V 5 bases and J 3 bases, with 23 bases left between them. The germline gives CDR1 LNHDA, CDR2 SQIVND (reference sequence). This CDR3 is built from 17 residues.

The J gene is TRBJ2-4, the V gene TRBV6-6; no clear D gene. The CDR3 is 13 amino acids. V gave up 3 bases and J gave up 1 base, with 4 bases separating them. Germline loops: CDR1 MNHNY, CDR2 SVGAGI (reference sequence). The CDR3 sequence is CASSYGAKNIQYF. The DNA of the CDR3 is TGTGCCAGCAGTTATGGGGCCAAAAACATTCAGTACTTC.